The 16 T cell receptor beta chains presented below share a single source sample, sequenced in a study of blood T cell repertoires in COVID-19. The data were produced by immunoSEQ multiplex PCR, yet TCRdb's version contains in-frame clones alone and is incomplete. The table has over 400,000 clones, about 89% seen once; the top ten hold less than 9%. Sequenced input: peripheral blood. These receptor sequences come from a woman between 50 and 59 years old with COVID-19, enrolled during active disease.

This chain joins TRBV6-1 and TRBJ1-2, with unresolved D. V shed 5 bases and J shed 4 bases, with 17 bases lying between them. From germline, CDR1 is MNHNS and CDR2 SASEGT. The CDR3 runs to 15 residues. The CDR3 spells CASSSPLLGGYGYTF. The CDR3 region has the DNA TGTGCCAGCAGTTCCCCTCTCCTCGGCGGCTATGGCTACACCTTC.

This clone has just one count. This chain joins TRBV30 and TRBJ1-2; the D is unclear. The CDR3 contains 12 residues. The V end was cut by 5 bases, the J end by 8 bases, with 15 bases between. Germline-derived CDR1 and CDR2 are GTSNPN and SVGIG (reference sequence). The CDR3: CAWDRRFWGYTF. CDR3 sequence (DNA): TGTGCCTGGGATAGGAGGTTTTGGGGCTACACCTTC.

The CDR3 spells CASRQTGVGGGYTF. The CDR3 coding sequence is TGTGCCAGCAGGCAAACTGGGGTAGGAGGGGGCTACACCTTC. The chain combines TRBV2 with TRBJ1-2; D is unclear. V shed 6 bases and J shed 8 bases, with 19 bases lying between them. The CDR3 spans 14 residues. Germline loops: CDR1 SNHLY, CDR2 FYNNEI.

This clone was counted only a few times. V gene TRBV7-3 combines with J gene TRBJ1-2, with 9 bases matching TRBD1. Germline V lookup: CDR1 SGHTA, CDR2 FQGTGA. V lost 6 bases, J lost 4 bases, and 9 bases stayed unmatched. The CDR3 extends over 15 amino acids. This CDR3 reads CASRRVRDRAYGYTF. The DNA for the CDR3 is TGTGCCAGCAGAAGGGTCCGGGACAGGGCCTATGGCTACACCTTC.

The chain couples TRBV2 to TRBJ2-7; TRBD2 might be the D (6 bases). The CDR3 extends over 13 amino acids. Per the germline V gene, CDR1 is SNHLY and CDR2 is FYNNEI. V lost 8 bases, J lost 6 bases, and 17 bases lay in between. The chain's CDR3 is CASGGTSSFEQYF. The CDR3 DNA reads TGTGCCAGCGGAGGAACTAGCAGTTTCGAGCAGTACTTC.

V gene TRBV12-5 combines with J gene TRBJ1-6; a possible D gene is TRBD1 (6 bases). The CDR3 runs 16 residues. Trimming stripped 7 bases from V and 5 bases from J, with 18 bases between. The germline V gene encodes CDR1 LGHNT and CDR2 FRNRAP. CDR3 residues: CASAPGGGLNNSPLHF. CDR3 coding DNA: TGTGCTAGTGCTCCCGGGGGGGGGCTCAATAATTCACCCCTCCACTTT.

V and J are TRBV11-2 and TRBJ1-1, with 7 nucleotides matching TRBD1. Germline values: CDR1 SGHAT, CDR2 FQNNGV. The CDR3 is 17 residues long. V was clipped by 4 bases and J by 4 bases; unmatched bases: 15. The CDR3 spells CASSSRPRQGPSTEAFF. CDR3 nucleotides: TGTGCCAGCAGCTCGAGGCCCCGACAGGGCCCCAGCACTGAAGCTTTCTTT.

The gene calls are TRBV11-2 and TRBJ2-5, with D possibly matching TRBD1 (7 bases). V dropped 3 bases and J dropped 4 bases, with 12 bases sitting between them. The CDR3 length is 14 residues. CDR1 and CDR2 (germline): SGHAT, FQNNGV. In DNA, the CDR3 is TGTGCCAGCAGCTTTTTCCAGGGGGGAGAGACCCAGTACTTC. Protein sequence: CASSFFQGGETQYF.

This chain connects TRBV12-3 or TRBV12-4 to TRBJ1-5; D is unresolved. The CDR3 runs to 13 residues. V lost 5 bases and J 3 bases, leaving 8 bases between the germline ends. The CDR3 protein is CASSPSPNQPQHF. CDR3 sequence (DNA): TGTGCCAGCAGTCCTTCCCCCAATCAGCCCCAGCATTTT.

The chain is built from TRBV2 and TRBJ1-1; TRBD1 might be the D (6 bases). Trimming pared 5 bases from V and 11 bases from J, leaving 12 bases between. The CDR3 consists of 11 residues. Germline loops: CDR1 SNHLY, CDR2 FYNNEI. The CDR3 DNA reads TGTGCCAGCAGTTCCACAGGGATGGCTTTCTTT. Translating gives CASSSTGMAFF.

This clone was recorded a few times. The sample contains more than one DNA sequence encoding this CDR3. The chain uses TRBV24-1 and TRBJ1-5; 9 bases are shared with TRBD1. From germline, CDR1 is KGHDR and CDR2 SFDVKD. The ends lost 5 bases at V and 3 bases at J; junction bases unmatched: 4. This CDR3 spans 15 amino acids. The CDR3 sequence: CATSAGQGLNQPQHF. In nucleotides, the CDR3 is TGTGCCACCAGTGCGGGACAGGGACTCAATCAGCCCCAGCATTTT.

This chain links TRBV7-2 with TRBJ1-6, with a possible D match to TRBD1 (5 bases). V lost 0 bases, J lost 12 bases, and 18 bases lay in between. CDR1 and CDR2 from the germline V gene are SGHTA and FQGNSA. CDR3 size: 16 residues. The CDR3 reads CASSLARGRVGGPLHF. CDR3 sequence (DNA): TGTGCCAGCAGCTTAGCGCGCGGACGCGTCGGGGGACCCCTCCACTTT.

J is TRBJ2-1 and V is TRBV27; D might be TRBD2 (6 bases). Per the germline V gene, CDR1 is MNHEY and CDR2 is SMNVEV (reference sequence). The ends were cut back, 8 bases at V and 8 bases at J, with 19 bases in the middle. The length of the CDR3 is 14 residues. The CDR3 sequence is CASGQRRAGDEQFF. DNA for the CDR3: TGTGCCAGCGGCCAGAGGAGGGCTGGGGATGAGCAGTTCTTC.

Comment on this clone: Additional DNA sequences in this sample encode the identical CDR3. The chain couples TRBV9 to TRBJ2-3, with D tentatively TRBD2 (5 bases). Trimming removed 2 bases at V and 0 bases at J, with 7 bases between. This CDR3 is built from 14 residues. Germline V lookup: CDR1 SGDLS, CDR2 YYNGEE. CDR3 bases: TGTGCCAGCAGCGTCTCGGGGAGCACAGATACGCAGTATTTT. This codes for CASSVSGSTDTQYF.

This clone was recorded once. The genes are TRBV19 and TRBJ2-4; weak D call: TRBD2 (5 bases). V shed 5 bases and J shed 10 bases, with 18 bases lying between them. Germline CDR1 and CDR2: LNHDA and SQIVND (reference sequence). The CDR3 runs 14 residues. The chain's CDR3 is CASSPRRGLAIQYF. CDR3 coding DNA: TGTGCCAGTAGTCCACGCCGAGGGTTGGCAATTCAGTACTTC.

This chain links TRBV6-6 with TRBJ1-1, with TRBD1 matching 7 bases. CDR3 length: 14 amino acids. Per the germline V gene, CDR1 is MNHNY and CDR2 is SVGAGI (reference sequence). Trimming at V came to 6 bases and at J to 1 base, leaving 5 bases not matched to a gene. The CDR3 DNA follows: TGTGCCAGCAGCCCGACAGGGCAGAACACTGAAGCTTTCTTT. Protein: CASSPTGQNTEAFF.